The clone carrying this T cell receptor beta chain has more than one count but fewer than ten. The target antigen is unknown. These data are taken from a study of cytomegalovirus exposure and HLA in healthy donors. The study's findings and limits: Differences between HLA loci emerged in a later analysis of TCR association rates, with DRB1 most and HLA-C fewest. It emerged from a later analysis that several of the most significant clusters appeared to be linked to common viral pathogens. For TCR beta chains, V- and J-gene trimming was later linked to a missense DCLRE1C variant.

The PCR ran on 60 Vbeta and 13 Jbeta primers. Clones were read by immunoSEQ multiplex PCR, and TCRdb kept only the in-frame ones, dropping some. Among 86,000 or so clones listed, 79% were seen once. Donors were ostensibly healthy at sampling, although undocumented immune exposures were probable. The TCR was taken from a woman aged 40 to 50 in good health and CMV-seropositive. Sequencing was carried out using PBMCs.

CDR3 nucleotides: TGCGCCAGCAGCCAAGCGTACGGGAGGGGCACAGATACGCAGTATTTT. This sequence encodes CASSQAYGRGTDTQYF. The rearrangement links TRBV4-3 to TRBJ2-3, with TRBD2 matching over 8 bases. V gave up 1 base and J gave up 1 base; unmatched junction bases: 4. CDR3 length: 16 amino acids. Germline CDR1 is LGHNA and CDR2 is YSLEER.